A single sample gave rise to the 32 T cell receptor beta chains below, sequenced in a study of blood T cell repertoires in COVID-19. Using immunoSEQ multiplex PCR, the repertoire was profiled, and TCRdb retains in-frame clones only, with some absent. The sample includes approximately 180,000 clones, approximately 82% of them seen just once. The sequenced sample consisted of PBMCs or T cells enriched from blood (not recorded which). Source of these receptors: a middle-aged man who had recovered from COVID-19.

CDR3: CASSSSGVYEQYF. The CDR3 coding sequence is TGTGCCAGCAGTTCTAGCGGGGTCTACGAGCAGTACTTC. This chain connects TRBV6-1 to TRBJ2-7, with TRBD2 matching over 9 bases. V was clipped by 5 bases and J by 3 bases; unmatched bases: 2. Germline-derived CDR1 and CDR2 are MNHNS and SASEGT. The CDR3 length is 13 residues.

V and J are TRBV5-1 and TRBJ1-4; 8 bases fit TRBD1. J lost 4 bases, V lost 4 bases, and 3 bases had no gene match. The CDR3 spans 14 residues. Germline CDR1 is SGHRS and CDR2 is YFSETQ. Here the CDR3 reads CASSPDRGNEKLFF. For the CDR3, the DNA is TGCGCCAGCAGCCCTGACAGGGGTAATGAAAAACTGTTTTTT.

The CDR3 loop reads CASSPSGRSETQYF. CDR3 DNA: TGTGCCAGCTCACCAAGCGGTCGCTCAGAGACCCAGTACTTC. The chain couples TRBV18 to TRBJ2-5; perhaps TRBD2 as D (5 bases). V dropped 2 bases and J dropped 4 bases, with 11 bases sitting between them. CDR3 size: 14 residues. From germline, CDR1 is KGHSH and CDR2 LQKENI.

The count of this clone is one. The rearrangement joins TRBV11-2 to TRBJ1-1; 8 positions match TRBD1. Germline values: CDR1 SGHAT, CDR2 FQNNGV. Trimming removed 4 bases from V and 8 bases from J; junction bases left unmatched: 9. CDR3 size: 14 residues. The CDR3 DNA reads as TGTGCCAGCAGCTCTCGGACAGGGACGGTCGAAGCTTTCTTT. Protein sequence: CASSSRTGTVEAFF. Full variable domain (outside the CDR3, taken from reference TRBV11-2 and TRBJ1-1): EAGVAQSPRYKIIEKRQSVAFWCNPISGHATLYWYQQILGQGPKLLIQFQNNGVVDDSQLPKDRFSAERLKGVDSTLKIQPAKLEDSAVYLCASSSRTGTVEAFFGQGTRLTVV.

The chain combines TRBV7-3 with TRBJ2-2; 7 nucleotides align to TRBD1. The CDR3 has 14 amino acids. Losses at the gene ends were 4 bases for V and 6 bases for J; bases not matched to a gene: 5. From germline, CDR1 is SGHTA and CDR2 FQGTGA. CDR3 residues: CASSWTGRAGELFF. The CDR3 nucleotides are TGTGCCAGCAGCTGGACAGGTAGAGCCGGGGAGCTGTTTTTT.

The chain joins TRBV24-1 to TRBJ1-1; D perhaps matches TRBD1 (5 bases). The CDR3 contains 13 residues. Germline V gene sequence: CDR1 KGHDR, CDR2 SFDVKD. Trimming cost V 7 bases and J 5 bases, with 13 bases left between them. The CDR3 DNA is TGTGCCACCAGGCAGGGTGGGGGGACTGAAGCTTTCTTT. It translates to CATRQGGGTEAFF.

The gene calls are TRBV7-9 and TRBJ2-7, with 9 nucleotides matching TRBD2. This CDR3 has 14 residues. J gave up 0 bases and V 6 bases, and 3 bases lay outside the gene matches. From germline, CDR1 is SEHNR and CDR2 FQNEAQ (reference sequence). The CDR3 protein is CASSGSGGSYEQYF. CDR3 nucleotides: TGTGCCAGCAGTGGTAGCGGGGGCTCCTACGAGCAGTACTTC.

This chain links TRBV2 with TRBJ1-4; 7 nucleotides agree with TRBD1. The germline CDR1 and CDR2 sequences are SNHLY and FYNNEI. Germline trimming cut 1 base from V and 8 bases from J; bases unmatched to any gene: 10. This CDR3 is built from 16 residues. CDR3 loop: CASSEVGGQSGEKLFF. CDR3 coding DNA: TGTGCCAGCAGTGAAGTTGGGGGACAGTCGGGGGAAAAACTGTTTTTT.

The rearrangement links TRBV5-1 to TRBJ1-6, with 11 nucleotides matching TRBD1. Germline values: CDR1 SGHRS, CDR2 YFSETQ. The CDR3 covers 17 residues. V trimming: 0 bases; J trimming: 2 bases; junction bases outside the gene matches: 1. The CDR3, as DNA: TGCGCCAGCAGCTTGGAGGGACAGGGGGCCTATAATTCACCCCTCCACTTT. This codes for CASSLEGQGAYNSPLHF. The whole variable domain, remainder taken from reference TRBV5-1 and TRBJ1-6, is KAGVTQTPRYLIKTRGQQVTLSCSPISGHRSVSWYQQTPGQGLQFLFEYFSETQRNKGNFPGRFSGRQFSNSRSEMNVSTLELGDSALYLCASSLEGQGAYNSPLHFGNGTRLTVT.

The chain carries TRBV6-1 and TRBJ2-7, with 10 bases identical to TRBD1. This CDR3 has 15 residues. CDR1 and CDR2 (germline): MNHNS, SASEGT. Losses at the gene ends were 1 base for V and 0 bases for J; bases not matched to a gene: 0. The CDR3 sequence: CASSEGTGGSYEQYF. Written as DNA, the CDR3 is TGTGCCAGCAGTGAAGGGACAGGGGGCTCCTACGAGCAGTACTTC.

The chain has TRBV6-2 or TRBV6-3 and TRBJ1-5, with D hard to call. Per germline, CDR1 MNHEY and CDR2 SVGEGT. Trimming shortened V by 4 bases and J by 1 base, and 14 bases separated the two germline ends. CDR3 size: 16 residues. Here the CDR3 DNA reads TGTGCCAGCAGTTTCCAGGCTGGTAGGAGCAATCAGCCCCAGCATTTT. Its translation is CASSFQAGRSNQPQHF.

The rearrangement uses TRBV7-9 and TRBJ2-5; 7 bases match TRBD1. J lost 2 bases, V lost 4 bases, and 7 bases had no gene match. This CDR3 spans 15 amino acids. Looked up from germline, CDR1 is SEHNR and CDR2 is FQNEAQ (reference sequence). As DNA, the CDR3 is TGTGCCAGCAGCTCCTTCGACAGGGTTCAAGAGACCCAGTACTTC. Its translation is CASSSFDRVQETQYF.

The V and J genes are TRBV7-3 and TRBJ2-5; possibly TRBD2 for D (7 bases). This CDR3 spans 14 amino acids. The V end lost 4 bases, the J end lost 6 bases, and 15 bases lay between the germline ends. CDR1 and CDR2 (germline): SGHTA, FQGTGA. The CDR3 region has the DNA TGTGCCAGCAGCTCTGGGGGGGCCTCAAAGACCCAGTACTTC. Residues: CASSSGGASKTQYF.

The V call is TRBV7-8, the J call TRBJ2-5, with 9 bases aligning to TRBD2. The germline gives CDR1 SGHVS, CDR2 FQNEAQ. The V and J ends lost 2 bases and 5 bases, in that order; junction bases with no gene match: 9. There are 16 residues in the CDR3. The CDR3 DNA reads as TGTGCCAGCAGCTTAAGGTCGGCGGGGGGGCCTGAGACCCAGTACTTC. Translated, it gives CASSLRSAGGPETQYF.

This chain links TRBV25-1 with TRBJ1-2, with D hard to call. Germline lookup yields CDR1 MGHDK and CDR2 SYGVNS. The V end lost 6 bases, the J end lost 8 bases, and 25 bases lay between the germline ends. This CDR3 is 16 amino acids long. The CDR3 region is CASREEGIPSLGGYTF. In DNA form, the CDR3 reads TGTGCCAGCAGGGAGGAGGGTATCCCTTCTCTAGGAGGCTACACCTTC.

The rearrangement uses TRBV4-2 and TRBJ2-7; 9 bases fit TRBD2. The V gene end was trimmed by 1 base and the J gene end by 4 bases; junction bases not matched to a gene: 8. The CDR3 runs to 16 residues. Germline V gene lookup returns CDR1 LGHNA and CDR2 YNFKEQ. This CDR3 is CASSQGSERGAYEQYF. CDR3 coding DNA: TGTGCCAGCAGCCAAGGGTCCGAGCGGGGGGCTTACGAGCAGTACTTC.

The rearrangement links TRBV24-1 to TRBJ2-2; a weak D match, TRBD2 (6 bases). This CDR3 is 14 amino acids long. V was shortened by 5 bases and J by 7 bases, with 13 bases between the two germline ends. Germline V CDR1 and CDR2: KGHDR, SFDVKD. The CDR3 is CATSANQAGGELFF. The CDR3 DNA reads TGTGCCACCAGTGCTAACCAAGCGGGCGGGGAGCTGTTTTTT.

This chain connects TRBV7-9 to TRBJ2-7, with 7 positions matching TRBD2. This CDR3 has 14 residues. Germline assignment: CDR1 SEHNR and CDR2 FQNEAQ (reference sequence). The junction had 10 bases not matched to a gene; V was cut back by 11 bases and J by 0 bases. This CDR3 is CAGGEYNDSYEQYF. The CDR3, as DNA: TGTGCCGGGGGGGAATATAACGACTCCTACGAGCAGTACTTC.

CDR3 in amino acids: CASSEGTGGFGYTF. The CDR3 coding sequence is TGTGCCAGCTCGGAAGGGACAGGGGGCTTTGGCTACACCTTC. The rearrangement links TRBV18 to TRBJ1-2; 12 nucleotides agree with TRBD1. CDR3 size: 14 residues. Germline V lookup: CDR1 KGHSH, CDR2 LQKENI. V was pared by 6 bases and J by 7 bases, with 6 bases of the junction left unmatched.

V is TRBV18 and J is TRBJ1-6, with 12 bases fitting TRBD1. The trim removed 3 bases at V and 0 bases at J, leaving 9 bases unmatched. The CDR3 extends over 20 amino acids. Germline CDR1 KGHSH, CDR2 LQKENI. The CDR3, as DNA: TGTGCCAGCTCACCCCCCGGGACAGGGGGCTTCAGCTCCTATAATTCACCCCTCCACTTT. Its protein is CASSPPGTGGFSSYNSPLHF.

The chain carries TRBV18 and TRBJ2-5; no firm D call. Germline V gene sequence: CDR1 KGHSH, CDR2 LQKENI. The CDR3 runs to 14 residues. V lost 1 base and J 5 bases, leaving 11 bases between the germline ends. The CDR3 DNA is TGTGCCAGCTCACCACGAGAGACTCGGGAGACCCAGTACTTC. Protein product: CASSPRETRETQYF.

Here the CDR3 reads CAWSGTVSARQPQHF. The CDR3 coding sequence is TGTGCCTGGAGTGGGACAGTTTCGGCGAGACAGCCCCAGCATTTT. J is TRBJ1-5 and V is TRBV30, with D perhaps TRBD1 (6 bases). This CDR3 has 15 residues. V lost 1 base to trimming and J lost 7 bases, with 17 bases between them. Germline CDR1 reads GTSNPN; CDR2 reads SVGIG (reference sequence).

The chain recombines TRBV13 with TRBJ2-7; weak D call: TRBD1 (5 bases). CDR1 is PRHDT and CDR2 is FYEKMQ in the germline V gene (reference sequence). V lost 4 bases to trimming and J lost 4 bases, with 14 bases between them. CDR3 size: 14 residues. CDR3 sequence: CASSSRAGLYEQYF. CDR3 nucleotides: TGTGCCAGCAGCTCCAGGGCAGGGTTGTACGAGCAGTACTTC.

This rearrangement joins TRBV6-4 to TRBJ2-1; TRBD2 might be the D (5 bases). The germline V and J ends were trimmed by 6 bases and 5 bases, with 11 bases remaining between them. Looked up from germline, CDR1 is MRHNA and CDR2 is SNTAGT. This CDR3 comprises 13 residues. The DNA of the CDR3 is TGTGCCAGCAGCCAACTAGTAAACAATGAGCAGTTCTTC. Translation gives CASSQLVNNEQFF.

This chain uses TRBV7-9 with TRBJ2-1; D possibly corresponds to TRBD2 (6 bases). The CDR3 spans 16 residues. The germline gives CDR1 SEHNR, CDR2 FQNEAQ (reference sequence). The V end was cut by 5 bases, the J end by 7 bases, with 21 bases between. CDR3 DNA sequence: TGTGCCAGCAGCATCTTATCGGGGGTTCTCAAAAATGAGCAGTTCTTC. Protein sequence: CASSILSGVLKNEQFF.

The V call is TRBV11-2, the J call TRBJ2-7; 9 bases align to TRBD2. V shed 0 bases and J 3 bases; nucleotides not matched to a gene: 3. There are 15 residues in the CDR3. CDR1 and CDR2 (germline): SGHAT, FQNNGV. CDR3 nucleotide sequence: TGTGCCAGCAGCTTAGAAGCGGGGGGTTTCTACGAGCAGTACTTC. It encodes CASSLEAGGFYEQYF.

The CDR3 is CASSPGRSSYNEQFF. The CDR3 region has the DNA TGTGCCAGCAGCCCGGGTCGAAGCTCCTACAATGAGCAGTTCTTC. This sequence joins TRBV5-8 and TRBJ2-1; D call uncertain. CDR1 SGHTS and CDR2 YDEGEE come from the germline V gene. Trimming cost V 4 bases and J 0 bases, with 11 bases left between them. The CDR3 extends over 15 amino acids.

The V gene is TRBV7-9, the J gene TRBJ1-1, with TRBD1 matching 8 bases. In germline, CDR1 is SEHNR, CDR2 FQNEAQ (reference sequence). This CDR3 contains 14 residues. V was clipped by 4 bases and J by 1 base; unmatched bases: 2. In DNA, the CDR3 is TGTGCCAGCAGCTCCGGGACAGGGAACACTGAAGCTTTCTTT. This sequence encodes CASSSGTGNTEAFF. The complete variable domain, with remaining parts taken from reference TRBV7-9 and TRBJ1-1, reads DTGVSQNPRHKITKRGQNVTFRCDPISEHNRLYWYRQTLGQGPEFLTYFQNEAQLEKSRLLSDRFSAERPKGSFSTLEIQRTEQGDSAMYLCASSSGTGNTEAFFGQGTRLTVV.

This clone was detected many times. At the DNA level, this CDR3 is encoded by other sequences in the same sample as well. The rearrangement uses TRBV3-1 (or the pseudogene TRBV3-2) and TRBJ2-1; 10 bases agree with TRBD2. Germline V CDR1 and CDR2: LGHDT, YNNKEL (reference sequence). Trimming cost V 1 base and J 10 bases; bases outside gene matches: 7. This CDR3 contains 15 residues. CDR3 region: CASSQGASGGGEQFF. CDR3 bases: TGTGCCAGCAGCCAAGGCGCTAGCGGGGGTGGAGAGCAGTTCTTC.

The chain recombines TRBV5-1 with TRBJ1-2, with 7 positions matching TRBD1. V shed 3 bases, J shed 3 bases, and the junction held 5 bases outside the gene matches. The CDR3 loop spans 14 amino acids. Germline CDR1 SGHRS, CDR2 YFSETQ. In DNA form, the CDR3 reads TGCGCCAGCAGCTCGATCGGACAGGACTATGGCTACACCTTC. Encoded protein: CASSSIGQDYGYTF.

The J gene is TRBJ2-4, the V gene TRBV19, with 8 bases identical to TRBD1. The germline V gene encodes CDR1 LNHDA and CDR2 SQIVND (reference sequence). J gave up 6 bases and V 7 bases, and 14 bases lay outside the gene matches. The CDR3 consists of 16 residues. The CDR3 DNA reads as TGTGCCAGTAATCGCGGACAGGGCTTTCTTGGAAACATTCAGTACTTC. It codes for CASNRGQGFLGNIQYF.

In its sample, this clone was seen once. The chain's CDR3 is CASSPDPGQGETQYF. CDR3 nucleotides: TGTGCCAGCAGCCCAGACCCGGGACAGGGGGAGACCCAGTACTTC. The chain has TRBV11-2 and TRBJ2-5; TRBD1 aligns across 10 bases. CDR3 size: 15 residues. V lost 5 bases, J lost 5 bases, and 8 bases stayed unmatched. Germline CDR1 reads SGHAT; CDR2 reads FQNNGV.